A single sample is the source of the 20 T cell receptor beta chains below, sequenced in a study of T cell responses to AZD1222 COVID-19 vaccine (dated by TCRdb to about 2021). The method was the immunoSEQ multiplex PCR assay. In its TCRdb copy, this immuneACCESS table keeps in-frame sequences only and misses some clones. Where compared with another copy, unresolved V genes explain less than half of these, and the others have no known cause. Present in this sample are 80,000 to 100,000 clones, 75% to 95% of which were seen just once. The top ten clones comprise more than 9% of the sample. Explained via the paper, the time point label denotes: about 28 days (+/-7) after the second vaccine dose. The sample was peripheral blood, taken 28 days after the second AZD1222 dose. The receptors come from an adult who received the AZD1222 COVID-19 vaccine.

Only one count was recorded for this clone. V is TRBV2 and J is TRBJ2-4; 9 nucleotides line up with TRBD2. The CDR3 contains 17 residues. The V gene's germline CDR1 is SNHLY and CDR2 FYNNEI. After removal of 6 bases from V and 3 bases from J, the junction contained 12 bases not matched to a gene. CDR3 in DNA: TGTGCCAGCAGATACGGTAGCGGGAGAACGGTCAAAAACATTCAGTACTTC. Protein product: CASRYGSGRTVKNIQYF.

CDR3: CASSLARPGDGTYGYTF. For the CDR3, the DNA is TGTGCCAGCAGCTTAGCGCGGCCCGGGGACGGGACCTATGGCTACACCTTC. The V call is TRBV7-8, the J call TRBJ1-2; TRBD1 is a possible D gene (5 bases). The germline V and J ends were trimmed by 0 bases and 4 bases, with 18 bases remaining between them. The germline gives CDR1 SGHVS, CDR2 FQNEAQ. CDR3 length equals 17 residues.

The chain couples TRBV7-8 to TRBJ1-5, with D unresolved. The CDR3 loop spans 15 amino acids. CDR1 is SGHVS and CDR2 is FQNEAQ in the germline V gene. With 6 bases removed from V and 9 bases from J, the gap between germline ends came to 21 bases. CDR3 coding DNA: TGTGCCAGCAGTCCGTTCAGGATGTTGAATATGCCCCAGCATTTT. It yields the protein CASSPFRMLNMPQHF.

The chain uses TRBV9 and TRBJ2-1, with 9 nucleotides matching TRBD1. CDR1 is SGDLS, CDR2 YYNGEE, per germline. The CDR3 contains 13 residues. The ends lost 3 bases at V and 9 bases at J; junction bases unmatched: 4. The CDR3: CASSAGQGSEQFF. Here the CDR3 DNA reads TGTGCCAGCAGCGCGGGACAGGGAAGTGAGCAGTTCTTC. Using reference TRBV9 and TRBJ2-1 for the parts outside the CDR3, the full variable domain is DSGVTQTPKHLITATGQRVTLRCSPRSGDLSVYWYQQSLDQGLQFLIQYYNGEERAKGNILERFSAQQFPDLHSELNLSSLELGDSALYFCASSAGQGSEQFFGPGTRLTVL.

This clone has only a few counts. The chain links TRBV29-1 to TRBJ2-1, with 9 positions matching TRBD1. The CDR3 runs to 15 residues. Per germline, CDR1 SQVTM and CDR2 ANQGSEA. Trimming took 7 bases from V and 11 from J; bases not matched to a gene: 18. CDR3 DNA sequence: TGCAGCGCCATCGGCACAGGGGGCAGGGGGACCAAGCAGTTCTTC. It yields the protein CSAIGTGGRGTKQFF.

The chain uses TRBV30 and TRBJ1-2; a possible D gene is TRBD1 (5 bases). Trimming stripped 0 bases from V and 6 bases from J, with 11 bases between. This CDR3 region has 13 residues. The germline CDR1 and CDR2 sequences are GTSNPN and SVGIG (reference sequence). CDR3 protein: CAWSVAGTHGYTF. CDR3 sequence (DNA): TGTGCCTGGAGTGTGGCAGGGACTCATGGCTACACCTTC.

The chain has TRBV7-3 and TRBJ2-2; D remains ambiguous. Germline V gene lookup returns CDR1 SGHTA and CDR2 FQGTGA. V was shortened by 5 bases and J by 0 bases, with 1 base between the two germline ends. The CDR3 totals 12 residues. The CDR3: CASSANTGELFF. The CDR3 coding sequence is TGTGCCAGCAGCGCGAACACCGGGGAGCTGTTTTTT.

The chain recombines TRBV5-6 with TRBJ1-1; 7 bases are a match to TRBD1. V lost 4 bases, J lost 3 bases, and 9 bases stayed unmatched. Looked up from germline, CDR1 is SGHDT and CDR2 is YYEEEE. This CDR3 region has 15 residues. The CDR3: CASSDLTGDDTEAFF. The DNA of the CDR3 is TGTGCCAGCAGCGACCTTACAGGGGACGACACTGAAGCTTTCTTT. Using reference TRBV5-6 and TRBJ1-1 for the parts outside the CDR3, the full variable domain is DAGVTQSPTHLIKTRGQQVTLRCSPKSGHDTVSWYQQALGQGPQFIFQYYEEEERQRGNFPDRFSGHQFPNYSSELNVNALLLGDSALYLCASSDLTGDDTEAFFGQGTRLTVV.

The CDR3 region is CSIRGLNTEAFF. CDR3 nucleotides: TGCAGCATCCGCGGACTGAACACTGAAGCTTTCTTT. This chain uses TRBV29-1 with TRBJ1-1; D unresolved. Germline V lookup: CDR1 SQVTM, CDR2 ANQGSEA. The ends were cut back, 8 bases at V and 0 bases at J, with 10 bases in the middle. This CDR3 spans 12 amino acids.

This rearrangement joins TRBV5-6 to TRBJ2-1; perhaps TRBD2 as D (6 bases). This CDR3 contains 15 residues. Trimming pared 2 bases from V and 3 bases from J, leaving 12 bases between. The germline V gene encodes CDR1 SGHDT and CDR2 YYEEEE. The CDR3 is CASSFKAGIYNEQFF. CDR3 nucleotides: TGTGCCAGCAGCTTTAAGGCGGGAATCTACAATGAGCAGTTCTTC.

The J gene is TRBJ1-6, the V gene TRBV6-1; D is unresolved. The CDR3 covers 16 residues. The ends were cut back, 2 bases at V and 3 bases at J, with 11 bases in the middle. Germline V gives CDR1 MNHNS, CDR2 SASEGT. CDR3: CASSERVASYNSPLHF. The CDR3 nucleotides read TGTGCCAGCAGTGAAAGGGTAGCGAGCTATAATTCACCCCTCCACTTT.

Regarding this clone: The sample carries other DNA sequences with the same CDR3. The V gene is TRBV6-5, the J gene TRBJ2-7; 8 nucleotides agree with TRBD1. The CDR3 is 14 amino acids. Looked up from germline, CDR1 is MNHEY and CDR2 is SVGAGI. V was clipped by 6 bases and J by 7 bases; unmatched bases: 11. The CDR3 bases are TGTGCCAGCAGACCAGGACAGGGCCCGGGGGAGCAGTACTTC. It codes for CASRPGQGPGEQYF.

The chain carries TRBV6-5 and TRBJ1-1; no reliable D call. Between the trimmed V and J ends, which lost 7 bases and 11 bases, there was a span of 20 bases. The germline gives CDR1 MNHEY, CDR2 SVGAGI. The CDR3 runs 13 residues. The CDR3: CASTSIVPLRAFF. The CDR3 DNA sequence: TGTGCCAGCACCTCTATCGTCCCCTTAAGGGCTTTCTTT.

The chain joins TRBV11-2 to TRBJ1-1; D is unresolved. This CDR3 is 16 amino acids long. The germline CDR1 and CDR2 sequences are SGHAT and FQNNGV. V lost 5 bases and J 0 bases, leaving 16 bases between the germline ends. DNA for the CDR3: TGTGCCAGCAGCCCGACAACTAGCTACATGAACACTGAAGCTTTCTTT. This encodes CASSPTTSYMNTEAFF.

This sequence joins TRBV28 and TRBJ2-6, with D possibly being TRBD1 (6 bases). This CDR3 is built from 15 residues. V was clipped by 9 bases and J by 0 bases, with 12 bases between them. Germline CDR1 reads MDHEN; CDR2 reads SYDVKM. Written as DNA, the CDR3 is TGTGCCAGTCAATCACAGGGCTCTGGGGCCAACGTCCTGACTTTC. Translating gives CASQSQGSGANVLTF.

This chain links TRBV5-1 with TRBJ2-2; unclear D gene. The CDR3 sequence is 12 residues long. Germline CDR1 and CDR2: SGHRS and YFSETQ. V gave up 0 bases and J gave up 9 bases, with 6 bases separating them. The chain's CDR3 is CASSLAGRELFF. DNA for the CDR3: TGCGCCAGCAGCTTGGCGGGCCGGGAGCTGTTTTTT. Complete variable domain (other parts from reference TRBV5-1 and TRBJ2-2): KAGVTQTPRYLIKTRGQQVTLSCSPISGHRSVSWYQQTPGQGLQFLFEYFSETQRNKGNFPGRFSGRQFSNSRSEMNVSTLELGDSALYLCASSLAGRELFFGEGSRLTVL.

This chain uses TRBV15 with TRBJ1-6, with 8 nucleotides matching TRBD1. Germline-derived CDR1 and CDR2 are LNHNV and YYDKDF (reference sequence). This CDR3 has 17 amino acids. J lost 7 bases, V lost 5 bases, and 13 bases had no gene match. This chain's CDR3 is CATSPGQGGPRNSPLHF. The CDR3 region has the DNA TGTGCCACCAGCCCTGGACAGGGAGGGCCGAGAAATTCACCCCTCCACTTT.

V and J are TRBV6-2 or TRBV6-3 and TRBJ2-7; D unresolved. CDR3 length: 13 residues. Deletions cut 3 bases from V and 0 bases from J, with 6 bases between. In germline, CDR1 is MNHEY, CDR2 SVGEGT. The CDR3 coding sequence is TGTGCCAGCAGTTATATGACCTCCTACGAGCAGTACTTC. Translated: CASSYMTSYEQYF.

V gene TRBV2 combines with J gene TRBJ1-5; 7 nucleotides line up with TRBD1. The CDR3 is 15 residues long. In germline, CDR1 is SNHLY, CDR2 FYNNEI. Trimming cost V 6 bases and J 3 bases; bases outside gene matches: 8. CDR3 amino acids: CASSLTGPYNQPQHF. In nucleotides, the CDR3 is TGTGCCAGCAGCTTGACAGGGCCCTACAATCAGCCCCAGCATTTT.

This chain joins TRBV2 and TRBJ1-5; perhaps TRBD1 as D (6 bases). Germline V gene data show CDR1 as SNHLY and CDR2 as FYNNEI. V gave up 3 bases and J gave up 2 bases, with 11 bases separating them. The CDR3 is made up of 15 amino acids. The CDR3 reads CASSDSGGGNQPQHF. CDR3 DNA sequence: TGTGCCAGCAGTGATTCTGGGGGCGGCAATCAGCCCCAGCATTTT.